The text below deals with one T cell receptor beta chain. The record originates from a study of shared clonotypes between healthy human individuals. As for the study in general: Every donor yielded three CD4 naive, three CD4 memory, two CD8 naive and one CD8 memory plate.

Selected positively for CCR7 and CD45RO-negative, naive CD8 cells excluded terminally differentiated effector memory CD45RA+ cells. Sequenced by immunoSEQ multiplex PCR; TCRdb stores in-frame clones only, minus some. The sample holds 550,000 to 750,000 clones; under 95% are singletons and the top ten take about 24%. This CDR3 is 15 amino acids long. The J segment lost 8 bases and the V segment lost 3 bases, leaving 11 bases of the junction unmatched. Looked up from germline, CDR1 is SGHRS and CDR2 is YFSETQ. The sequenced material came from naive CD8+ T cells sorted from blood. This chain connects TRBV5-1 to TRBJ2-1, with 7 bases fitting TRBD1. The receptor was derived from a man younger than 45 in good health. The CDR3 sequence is CASSSTGIGLYEQFF. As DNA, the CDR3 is TGCGCCAGCAGCTCGACAGGGATTGGGTTGTATGAGCAGTTCTTC.